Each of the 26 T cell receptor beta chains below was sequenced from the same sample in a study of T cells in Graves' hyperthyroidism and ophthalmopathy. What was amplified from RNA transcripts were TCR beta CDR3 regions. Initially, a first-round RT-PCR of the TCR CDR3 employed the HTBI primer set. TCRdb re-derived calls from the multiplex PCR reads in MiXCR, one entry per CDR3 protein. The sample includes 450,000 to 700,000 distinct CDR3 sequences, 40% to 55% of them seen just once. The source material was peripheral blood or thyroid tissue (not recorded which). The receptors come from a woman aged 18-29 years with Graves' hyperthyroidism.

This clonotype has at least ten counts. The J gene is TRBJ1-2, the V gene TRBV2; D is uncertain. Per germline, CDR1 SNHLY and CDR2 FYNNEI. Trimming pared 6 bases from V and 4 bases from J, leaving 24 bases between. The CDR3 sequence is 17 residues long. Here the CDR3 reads CASREDRRDILIYGYTF. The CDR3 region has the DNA TGTGCCAGCAGGGAGGATAGAAGAGACATTCTAATCTATGGCTACACCTTC.

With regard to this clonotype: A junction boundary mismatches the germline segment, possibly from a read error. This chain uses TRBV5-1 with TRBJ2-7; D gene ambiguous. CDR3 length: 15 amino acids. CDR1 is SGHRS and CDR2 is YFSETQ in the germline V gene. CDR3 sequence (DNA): TGTGCCAGCAGCTTCCGGGCACAATCTGTCTACGAGCAGTACTTC. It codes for CASSFRAQSVYEQYF.

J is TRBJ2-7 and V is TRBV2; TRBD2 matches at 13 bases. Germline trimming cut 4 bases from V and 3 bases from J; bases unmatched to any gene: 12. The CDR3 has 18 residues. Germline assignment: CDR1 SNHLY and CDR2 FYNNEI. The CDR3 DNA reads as TGTGCCAGCAGTGGGGGACTAGCGGGACTCAGCCCGGACTACGAGCAGTACTTC. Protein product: CASSGGLAGLSPDYEQYF.

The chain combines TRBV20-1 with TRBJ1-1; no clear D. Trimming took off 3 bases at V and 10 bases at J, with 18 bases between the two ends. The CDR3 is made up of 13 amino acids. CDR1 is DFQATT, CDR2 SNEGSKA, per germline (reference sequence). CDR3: CSASPLLRDRAFF. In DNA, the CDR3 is TGCAGTGCTAGTCCCCTACTGCGGGATAGAGCTTTCTTT.

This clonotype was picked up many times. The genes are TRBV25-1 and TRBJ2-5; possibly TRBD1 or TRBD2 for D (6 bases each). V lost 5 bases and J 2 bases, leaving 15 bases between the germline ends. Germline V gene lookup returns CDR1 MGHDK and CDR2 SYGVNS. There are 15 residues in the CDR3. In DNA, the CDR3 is TGTGCCAGCAGTCTCCAGGGGAGGTTGCAAGAGACCCAGTACTTC. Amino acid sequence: CASSLQGRLQETQYF.

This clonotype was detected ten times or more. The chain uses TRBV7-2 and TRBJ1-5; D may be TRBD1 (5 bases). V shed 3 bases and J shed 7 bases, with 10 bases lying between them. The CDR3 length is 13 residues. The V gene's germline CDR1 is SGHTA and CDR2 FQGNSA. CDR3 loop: CASSLTARQPQHF. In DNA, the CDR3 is TGTGCCAGCAGCTTGACAGCCCGACAGCCCCAGCATTTT.

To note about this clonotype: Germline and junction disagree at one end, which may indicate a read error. The CDR3 DNA reads as TGCGCCAGCAGCCAAGAACTCGACAGGGGGGAGCTGTTTTTT. Amino acid sequence: CASSQELDRGELFF. V and J are TRBV7-9 and TRBJ2-2; weak D call: TRBD1 (6 bases). CDR1 is SEHNR, CDR2 FQNEAQ, per germline (reference sequence). This CDR3 is 14 amino acids long.

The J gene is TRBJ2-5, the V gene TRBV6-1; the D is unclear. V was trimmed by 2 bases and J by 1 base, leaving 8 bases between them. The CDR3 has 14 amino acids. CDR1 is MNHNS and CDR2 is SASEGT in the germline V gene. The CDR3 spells CASSETISQETQYF. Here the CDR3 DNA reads TGTGCCAGCAGTGAAACCATAAGCCAAGAGACCCAGTACTTC.

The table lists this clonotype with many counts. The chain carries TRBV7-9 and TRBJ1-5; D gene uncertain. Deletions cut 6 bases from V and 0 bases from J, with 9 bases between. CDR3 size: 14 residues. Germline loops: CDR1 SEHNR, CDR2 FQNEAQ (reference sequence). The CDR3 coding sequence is TGTGCCAGCAGTCCTATGGATAGCAATCAGCCCCAGCATTTT. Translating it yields CASSPMDSNQPQHF. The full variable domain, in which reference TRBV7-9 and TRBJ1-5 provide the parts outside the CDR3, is DTGVSQNPRHKITKRGQNVTFRCDPISEHNRLYWYRQTLGQGPEFLTYFQNEAQLEKSRLLSDRFSAERPKGSFSTLEIQRTEQGDSAMYLCASSPMDSNQPQHFGDGTRLSIL.

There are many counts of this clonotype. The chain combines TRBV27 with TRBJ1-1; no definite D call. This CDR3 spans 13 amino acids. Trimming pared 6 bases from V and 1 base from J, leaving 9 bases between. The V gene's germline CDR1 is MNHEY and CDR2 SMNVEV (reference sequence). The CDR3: CASSSKPNTEAFF. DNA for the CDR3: TGTGCCAGCAGCTCTAAGCCGAACACTGAAGCTTTCTTT.

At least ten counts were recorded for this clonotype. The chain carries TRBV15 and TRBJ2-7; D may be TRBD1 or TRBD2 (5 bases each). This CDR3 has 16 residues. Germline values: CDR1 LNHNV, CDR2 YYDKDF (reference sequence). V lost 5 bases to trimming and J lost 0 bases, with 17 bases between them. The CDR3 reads CATSHRSAGTSYEQYF. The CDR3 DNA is TGTGCCACCAGCCACCGTTCGGCAGGGACCTCCTACGAGCAGTACTTC. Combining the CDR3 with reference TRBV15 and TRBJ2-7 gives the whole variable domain DAMVIQNPRYQVTQFGKPVTLSCSQTLNHNVMYWYQQKSSQAPKLLFHYYDKDFNNEADTPDNFQSRRPNTSFCFLDIRSPGLGDTAMYLCATSHRSAGTSYEQYFGPGTRLTVT.

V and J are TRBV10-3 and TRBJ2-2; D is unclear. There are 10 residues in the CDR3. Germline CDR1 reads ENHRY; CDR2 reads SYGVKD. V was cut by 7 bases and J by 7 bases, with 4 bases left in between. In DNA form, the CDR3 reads TGTGCCATCAAAGGCGGGGAGCTGTTTTTT. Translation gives CAIKGGELFF.

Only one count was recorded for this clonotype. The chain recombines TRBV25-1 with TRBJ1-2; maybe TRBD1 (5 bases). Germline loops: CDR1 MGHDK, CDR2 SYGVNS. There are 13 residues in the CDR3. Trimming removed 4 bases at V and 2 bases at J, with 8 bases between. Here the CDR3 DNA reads TGTGCCAGCAGTGCGGGACTGAACTATGGCTACACCTTC. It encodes CASSAGLNYGYTF.

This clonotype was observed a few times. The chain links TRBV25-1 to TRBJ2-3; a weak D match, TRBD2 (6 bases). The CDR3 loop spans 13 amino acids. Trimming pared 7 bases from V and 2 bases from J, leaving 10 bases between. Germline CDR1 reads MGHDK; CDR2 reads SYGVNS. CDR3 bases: TGTGCCAGCACACGGGAGTACACAGATACGCAGTATTTT. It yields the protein CASTREYTDTQYF.

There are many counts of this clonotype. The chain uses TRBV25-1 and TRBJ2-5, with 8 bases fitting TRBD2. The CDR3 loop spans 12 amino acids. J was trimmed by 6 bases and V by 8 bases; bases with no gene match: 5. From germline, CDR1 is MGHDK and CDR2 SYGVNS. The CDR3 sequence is CASREGGQTQYF. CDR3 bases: TGTGCCAGCCGGGAGGGAGGACAGACCCAGTACTTC. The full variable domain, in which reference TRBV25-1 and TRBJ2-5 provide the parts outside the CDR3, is EADIYQTPRYLVIGTGKKITLECSQTMGHDKMYWYQQDPGMELHLIHYSYGVNSTEKGDLSSESTVSRIRTEHFPLTLESARPSHTSQYLCASREGGQTQYFGPGTRLLVL.

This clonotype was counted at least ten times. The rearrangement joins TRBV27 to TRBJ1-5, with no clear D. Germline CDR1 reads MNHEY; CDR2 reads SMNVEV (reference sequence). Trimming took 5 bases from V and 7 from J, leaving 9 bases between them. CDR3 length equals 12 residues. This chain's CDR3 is CASSAFRQPQHF. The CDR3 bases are TGTGCCAGCAGTGCCTTTCGGCAGCCCCAGCATTTT.

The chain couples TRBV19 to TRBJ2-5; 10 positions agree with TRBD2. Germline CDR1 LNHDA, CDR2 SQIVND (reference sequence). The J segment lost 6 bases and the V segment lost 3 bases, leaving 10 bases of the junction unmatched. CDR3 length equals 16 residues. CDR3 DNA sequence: TGTGCCAGTAGTATCCAGGCTAGCGGGAGCGTAAAGACCCAGTACTTC. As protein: CASSIQASGSVKTQYF.

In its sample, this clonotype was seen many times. CDR3 loop: CSAVRDYEQYF. Written as DNA, the CDR3 is TGCAGTGCTGTCCGGGATTACGAGCAGTACTTC. The rearrangement links TRBV20-1 to TRBJ2-7; possibly TRBD2 for D (5 bases). CDR1 DFQATT and CDR2 SNEGSKA come from the germline V gene (reference sequence). Deletions cut 5 bases from V and 4 bases from J, with 9 bases between. The CDR3 consists of 11 residues.

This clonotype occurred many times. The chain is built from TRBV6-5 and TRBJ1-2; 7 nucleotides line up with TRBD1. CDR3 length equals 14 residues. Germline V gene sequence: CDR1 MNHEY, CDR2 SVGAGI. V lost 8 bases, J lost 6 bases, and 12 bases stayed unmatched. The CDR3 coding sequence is TGTGCCAGCCGGCGAGACAGGGCCTTTAATGGCTACACCTTC. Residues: CASRRDRAFNGYTF.

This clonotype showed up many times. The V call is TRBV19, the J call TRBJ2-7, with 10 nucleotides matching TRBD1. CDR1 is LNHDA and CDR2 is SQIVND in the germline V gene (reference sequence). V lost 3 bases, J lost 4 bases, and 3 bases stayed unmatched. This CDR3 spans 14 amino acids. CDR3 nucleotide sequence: TGTGCCAGTAGTATGGGGACAGGGGTTTACGAGCAGTACTTC. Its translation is CASSMGTGVYEQYF.

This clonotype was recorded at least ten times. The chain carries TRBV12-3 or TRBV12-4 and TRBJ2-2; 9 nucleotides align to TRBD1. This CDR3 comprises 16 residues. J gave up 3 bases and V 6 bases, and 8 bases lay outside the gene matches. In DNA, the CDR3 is TGTGCCAGCAGCCCCCCCAGACAGGGGGACACCGGGGAGCTGTTTTTT. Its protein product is CASSPPRQGDTGELFF.

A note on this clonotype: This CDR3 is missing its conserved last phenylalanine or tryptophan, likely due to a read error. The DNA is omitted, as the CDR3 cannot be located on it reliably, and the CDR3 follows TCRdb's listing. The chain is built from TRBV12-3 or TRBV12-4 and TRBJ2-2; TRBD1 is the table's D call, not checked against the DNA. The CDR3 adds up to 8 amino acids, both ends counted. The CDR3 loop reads CASSRTGV.

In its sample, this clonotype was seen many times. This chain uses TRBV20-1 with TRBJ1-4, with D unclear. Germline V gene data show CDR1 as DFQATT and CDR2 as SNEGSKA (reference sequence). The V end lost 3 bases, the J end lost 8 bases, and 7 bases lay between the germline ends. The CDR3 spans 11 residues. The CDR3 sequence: CSASVPEKLFF. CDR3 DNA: TGCAGTGCTAGTGTCCCAGAAAAACTGTTTTTT.

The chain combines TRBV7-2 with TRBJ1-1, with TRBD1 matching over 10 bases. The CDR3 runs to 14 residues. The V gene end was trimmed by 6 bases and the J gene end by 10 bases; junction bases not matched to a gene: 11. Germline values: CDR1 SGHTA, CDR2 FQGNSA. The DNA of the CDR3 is TGTGCCAGCAGGGCCGGGACAGGGGCGGACGGAGCTTTCTTT. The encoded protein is CASRAGTGADGAFF.

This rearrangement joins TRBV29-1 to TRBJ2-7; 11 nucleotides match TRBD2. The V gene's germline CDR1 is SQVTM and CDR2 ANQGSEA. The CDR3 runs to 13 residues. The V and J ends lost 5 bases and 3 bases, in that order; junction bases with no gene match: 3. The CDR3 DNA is TGCAGCGTTTTAGCGGGAGGGAACTACGAGCAGTACTTC. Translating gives CSVLAGGNYEQYF.

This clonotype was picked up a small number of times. CDR3 sequence reads: CASSFGPAPNYGYTF. CDR3 DNA sequence: TGTGCCAGCAGCTTCGGCCCCGCGCCTAACTATGGCTACACCTTC. This chain connects TRBV7-9 to TRBJ1-2, with D unclear. The ends were cut back, 3 bases at V and 0 bases at J, with 11 bases in the middle. Germline V gives CDR1 SEHNR, CDR2 FQNEAQ (reference sequence). The CDR3 sequence is 15 residues long.